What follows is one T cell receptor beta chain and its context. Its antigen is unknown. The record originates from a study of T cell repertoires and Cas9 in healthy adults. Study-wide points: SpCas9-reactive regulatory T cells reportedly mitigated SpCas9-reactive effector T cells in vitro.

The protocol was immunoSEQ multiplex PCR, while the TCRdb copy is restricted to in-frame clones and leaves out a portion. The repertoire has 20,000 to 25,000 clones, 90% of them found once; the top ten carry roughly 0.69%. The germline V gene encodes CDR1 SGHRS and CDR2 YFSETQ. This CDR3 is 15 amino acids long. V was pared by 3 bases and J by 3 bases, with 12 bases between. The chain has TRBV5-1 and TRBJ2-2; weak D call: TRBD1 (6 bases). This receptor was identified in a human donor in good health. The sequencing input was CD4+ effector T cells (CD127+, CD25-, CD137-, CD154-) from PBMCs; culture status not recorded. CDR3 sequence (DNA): TGCGCCAGCAGCTCAATACAGGGTTACACCGGGGAGCTGTTTTTT. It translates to CASSSIQGYTGELFF.